The 12 T cell receptor beta chains presented below share a single source sample, sequenced in a study of T-cell reconstitution after alpha-beta-depleted transplantation in children. Unique molecular identifiers tagged the TCRbeta library. Each CDR3 protein is one row after TCRdb ran MiXCR on the PCR reads. This sample carries some 76,000 distinct CDR3 sequences, 11% of them seen once, and the ten largest clones take around 14%. The sequences come from PBMCs, collected before TCRalphabeta/CD19-depleted stem cell transplant. The receptors here all came from a boy aged 10-17 years with acute myeloid leukemia, due to receive a stem cell transplant.

This clonotype has more than one count but fewer than ten. The chain has TRBV13 and TRBJ2-2; the match to TRBD2 covers 13 bases. CDR1 and CDR2 from the germline V gene are PRHDT and FYEKMQ (reference sequence). Germline trimming cut 5 bases from V and 1 base from J; bases unmatched to any gene: 7. This CDR3 comprises 18 residues. The DNA for the CDR3 is TGTGCCAGCAGCCTGACTAGCGGGAGGACTCGGAACACCGGGGAGCTGTTTTTT. Amino acids: CASSLTSGRTRNTGELFF.

A few counts support this clonotype. The rearrangement joins TRBV29-1 to TRBJ2-3; 10 positions agree with TRBD2. Unmatched junction bases numbered 4, after V lost 1 base and J lost 0 bases. Germline CDR1 reads SQVTM; CDR2 reads ANQGSEA. The CDR3 is 16 amino acids. CDR3: CSVEAETSGSTDTQYF. The DNA for the CDR3 is TGCAGCGTTGAAGCGGAGACTAGCGGGAGCACAGATACGCAGTATTTT.

At least ten counts were recorded for this clonotype. V and J are TRBV12-3 or TRBV12-4 and TRBJ2-7; 7 nucleotides agree with TRBD1. There are 17 residues in the CDR3. V lost 1 base to trimming and J lost 4 bases; unmatched junction nucleotides: 13. The CDR3 DNA reads TGTGCCAGCAGTTTAGGGTCAGGACAGGTCCACCCTTACGAGCAGTACTTC. Translated, it gives CASSLGSGQVHPYEQYF.

This clonotype has at least ten counts. The junction differs from germline at one of its ends, possibly a read error. The CDR3 sequence: CASSPDKGLSGELFF. In DNA form, the CDR3 reads TGTGCTAGCAGCCCTGATAAGGGTCTGTCCGGGGAGCTGTTTTTT. The chain has TRBV7-7 and TRBJ2-2, with D unresolved. The germline gives CDR1 SSHAT, CDR2 FNYEAQ (reference sequence). This CDR3 contains 15 residues.

This clonotype was recorded many times. This chain joins TRBV29-1 and TRBJ2-2, with D possibly TRBD1 on 5 matching bases. Per the germline V gene, CDR1 is SQVTM and CDR2 is ANQGSEA. This CDR3 comprises 13 residues. V was shortened by 3 bases and J by 4 bases, with 9 bases between the two germline ends. The CDR3 loop reads CSVDRAGTGELFF. Here the CDR3 DNA reads TGCAGCGTTGACAGGGCTGGCACCGGGGAGCTGTTTTTT.

The chain links TRBV28 to TRBJ2-7; 12 bases agree with TRBD2. The CDR3 contains 15 residues. Germline CDR1 MDHEN, CDR2 SYDVKM. V was pared by 2 bases and J by 7 bases, with 6 bases of the junction left unmatched. CDR3 sequence reads: CASSLLAGGPGEQYF. The CDR3 coding sequence is TGTGCCAGCAGTTTACTAGCGGGAGGGCCGGGTGAGCAGTACTTC.

This clonotype was observed many times. The rearrangement links TRBV10-3 to TRBJ2-3, with TRBD2 matching 12 bases. CDR3 length equals 19 residues. Germline assignment: CDR1 ENHRY and CDR2 SYGVKD. J was trimmed by 3 bases and V by 3 bases; bases with no gene match: 13. In nucleotides, the CDR3 is TGTGCCATCAGTGAAAGCTGGCTAGCGGGAGGGCCCTCAACAGATACGCAGTATTTT. Translation: CAISESWLAGGPSTDTQYF.

This clonotype occurred many times. V gene TRBV7-9 combines with J gene TRBJ2-2; TRBD1 matches 7 bases. Germline CDR1 is SEHNR and CDR2 is FQNEAQ (reference sequence). The CDR3 loop spans 17 amino acids. V was clipped by 5 bases and J by 2 bases; unmatched bases: 11. CDR3 coding DNA: TGTGCCAGCAGCCAAAGGGGGCCCGGACTCAACACCGGGGAGCTGTTTTTT. Translation: CASSQRGPGLNTGELFF.

This clonotype occurred many times. V and J are TRBV3-1 and TRBJ2-7; 8 bases match TRBD2. The CDR3 consists of 15 residues. From germline, CDR1 is LGHDT and CDR2 YNNKEL (reference sequence). J lost 1 base, V lost 4 bases, and 6 bases had no gene match. This CDR3 reads CASSLGTRESYEQYV. The DNA for the CDR3 is TGTGCCAGCAGCCTCGGGACTAGGGAATCCTACGAGCAGTACGTC.

The sample holds many counts of this clonotype. The rearrangement links TRBV24-1 to TRBJ2-7, with 9 bases that match TRBD2. The CDR3 sequence is 18 residues long. Germline-derived CDR1 and CDR2 are KGHDR and SFDVKD. With V trimmed by 5 bases and J by 0 bases, 13 bases remained unmatched. In DNA form, the CDR3 reads TGTGCCACCAGTGGAAAGCTTTCCGGGACTAGCAGCTCCTACGAGCAGTACTTC. Residues: CATSGKLSGTSSSYEQYF.

This clonotype showed up many times. This rearrangement joins TRBV10-2 to TRBJ2-5, with TRBD2 identical over 10 bases. The germline gives CDR1 WSHSY, CDR2 SAAADI. V trimming: 6 bases; J trimming: 1 base; junction bases outside the gene matches: 8. CDR3 length: 16 amino acids. CDR3 residues: CASRVTTSGSQETQYF. In DNA, the CDR3 is TGCGCCAGCAGGGTGACGACTAGCGGGTCCCAAGAGACCCAGTACTTC.

V gene TRBV20-1 combines with J gene TRBJ2-5, with 12 bases lining up with TRBD2. With 5 bases clipped from V and 0 bases from J, the junction kept 4 bases outside the gene matches. Germline V lookup: CDR1 DFQATT, CDR2 SNEGSKA (reference sequence). The CDR3 loop spans 15 amino acids. In DNA, the CDR3 is TGCAGTGCTGCCCGGACTAGCGGGGACCAAGAGACCCAGTACTTC. Its protein product is CSAARTSGDQETQYF.